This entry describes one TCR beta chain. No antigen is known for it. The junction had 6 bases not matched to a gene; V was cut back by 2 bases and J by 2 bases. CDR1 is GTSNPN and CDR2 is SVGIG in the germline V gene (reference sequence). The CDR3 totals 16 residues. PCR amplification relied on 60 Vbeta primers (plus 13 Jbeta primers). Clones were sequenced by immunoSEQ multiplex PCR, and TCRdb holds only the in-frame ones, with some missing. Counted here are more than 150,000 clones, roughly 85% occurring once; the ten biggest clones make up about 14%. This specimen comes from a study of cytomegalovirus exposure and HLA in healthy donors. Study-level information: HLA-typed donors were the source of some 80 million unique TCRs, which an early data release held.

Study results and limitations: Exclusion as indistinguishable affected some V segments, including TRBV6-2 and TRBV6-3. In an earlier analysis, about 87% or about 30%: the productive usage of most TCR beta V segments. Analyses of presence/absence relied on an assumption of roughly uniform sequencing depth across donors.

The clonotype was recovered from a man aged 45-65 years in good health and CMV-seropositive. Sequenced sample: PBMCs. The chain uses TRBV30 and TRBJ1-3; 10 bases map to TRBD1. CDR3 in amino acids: CAWSRDRGLAGNTIYF. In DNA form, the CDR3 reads TGTGCCTGGAGTCGCGACAGGGGGCTCGCTGGAAACACCATATATTTT.